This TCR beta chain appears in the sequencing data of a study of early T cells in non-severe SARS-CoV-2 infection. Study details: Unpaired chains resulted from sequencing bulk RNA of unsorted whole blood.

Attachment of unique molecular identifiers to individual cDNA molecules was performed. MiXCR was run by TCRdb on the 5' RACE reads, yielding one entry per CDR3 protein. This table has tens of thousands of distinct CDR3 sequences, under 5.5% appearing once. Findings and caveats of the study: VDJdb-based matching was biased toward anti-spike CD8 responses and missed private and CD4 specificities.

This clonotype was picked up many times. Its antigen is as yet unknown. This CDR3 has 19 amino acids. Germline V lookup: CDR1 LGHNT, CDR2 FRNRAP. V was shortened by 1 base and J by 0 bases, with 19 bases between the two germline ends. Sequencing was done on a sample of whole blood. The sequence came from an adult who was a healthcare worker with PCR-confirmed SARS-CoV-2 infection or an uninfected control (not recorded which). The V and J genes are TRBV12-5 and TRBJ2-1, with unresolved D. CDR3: CASGLARWQAGASYNEQFF. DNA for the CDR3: TGTGCTAGTGGTTTGGCCCGTTGGCAGGCAGGAGCCTCCTACAATGAGCAGTTCTTC.